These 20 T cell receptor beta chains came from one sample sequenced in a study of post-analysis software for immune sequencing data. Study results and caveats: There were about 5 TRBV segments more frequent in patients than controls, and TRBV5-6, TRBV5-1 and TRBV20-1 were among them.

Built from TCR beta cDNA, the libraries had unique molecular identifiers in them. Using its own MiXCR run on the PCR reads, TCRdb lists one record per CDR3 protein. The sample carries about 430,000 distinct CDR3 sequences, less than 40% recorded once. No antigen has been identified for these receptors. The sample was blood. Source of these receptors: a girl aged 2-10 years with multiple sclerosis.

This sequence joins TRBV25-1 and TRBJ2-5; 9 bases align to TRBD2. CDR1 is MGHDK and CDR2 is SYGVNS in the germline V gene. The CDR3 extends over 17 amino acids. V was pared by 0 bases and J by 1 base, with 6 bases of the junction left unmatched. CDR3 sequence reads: CASSEYRSSGTQETQYF. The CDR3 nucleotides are TGTGCCAGCAGTGAATATCGGTCTAGCGGGACCCAAGAGACCCAGTACTTC.

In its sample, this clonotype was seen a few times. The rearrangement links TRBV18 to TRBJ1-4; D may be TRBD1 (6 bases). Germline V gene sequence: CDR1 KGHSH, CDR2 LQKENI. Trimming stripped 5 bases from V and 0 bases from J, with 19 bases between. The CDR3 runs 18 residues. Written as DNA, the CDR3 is TGTGCCAGCTCAGCGTTCTCGGGACAAACTACAACTAATGAAAAACTGTTTTTT. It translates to CASSAFSGQTTTNEKLFF.

The CDR3 sequence is CSAQGISLETQYF. The CDR3 DNA reads TGCAGTGCTCAGGGTATCTCGTTGGAGACCCAGTACTTC. The gene calls are TRBV20-1 and TRBJ2-5; a possible D gene is TRBD1 (5 bases). Germline-derived CDR1 and CDR2 are DFQATT and SNEGSKA (reference sequence). The germline V and J ends were trimmed by 5 bases and 5 bases, with 15 bases remaining between them. CDR3 length: 13 amino acids.

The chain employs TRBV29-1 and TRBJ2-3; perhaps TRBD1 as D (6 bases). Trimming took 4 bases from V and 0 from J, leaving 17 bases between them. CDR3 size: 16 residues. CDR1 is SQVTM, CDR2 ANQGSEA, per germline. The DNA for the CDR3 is TGCAGCGTTGTCGGGGCGGCAGGGGTTAGCACAGATACGCAGTATTTT. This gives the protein CSVVGAAGVSTDTQYF.

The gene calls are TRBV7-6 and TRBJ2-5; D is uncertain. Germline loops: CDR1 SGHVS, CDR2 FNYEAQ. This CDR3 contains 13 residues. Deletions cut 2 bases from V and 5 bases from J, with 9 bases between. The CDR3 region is CASSLRRPETQYF. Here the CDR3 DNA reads TGTGCCAGCAGCTTAAGGAGACCCGAGACCCAGTACTTC.

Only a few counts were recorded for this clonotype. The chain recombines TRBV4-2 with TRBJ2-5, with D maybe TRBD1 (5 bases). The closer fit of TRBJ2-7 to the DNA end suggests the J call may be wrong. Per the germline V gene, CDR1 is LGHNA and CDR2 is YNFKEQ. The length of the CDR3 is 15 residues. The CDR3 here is CASSQAPGNSGEQYF. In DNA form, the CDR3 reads TGTGCCAGCAGCCAAGCCCCAGGGAACTCGGGCGAGCAGTACTTC.

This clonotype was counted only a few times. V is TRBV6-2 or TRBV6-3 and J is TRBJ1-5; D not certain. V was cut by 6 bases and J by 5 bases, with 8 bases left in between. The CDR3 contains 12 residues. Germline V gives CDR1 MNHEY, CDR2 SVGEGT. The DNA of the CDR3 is TGTGCCAGCAGCCCAGTATATCAGCCCCAGCATTTT. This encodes CASSPVYQPQHF.

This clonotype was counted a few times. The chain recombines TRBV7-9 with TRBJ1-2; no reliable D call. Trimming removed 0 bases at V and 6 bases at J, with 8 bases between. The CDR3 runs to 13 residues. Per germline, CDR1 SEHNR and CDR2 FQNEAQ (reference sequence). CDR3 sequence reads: CASSLAQIDGYTF. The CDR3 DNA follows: TGTGCCAGCAGCTTAGCGCAAATCGATGGCTACACCTTC. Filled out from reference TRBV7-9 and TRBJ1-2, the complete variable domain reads DTGVSQNPRHKITKRGQNVTFRCDPISEHNRLYWYRQTLGQGPEFLTYFQNEAQLEKSRLLSDRFSAERPKGSFSTLEIQRTEQGDSAMYLCASSLAQIDGYTFGSGTRLTVV.

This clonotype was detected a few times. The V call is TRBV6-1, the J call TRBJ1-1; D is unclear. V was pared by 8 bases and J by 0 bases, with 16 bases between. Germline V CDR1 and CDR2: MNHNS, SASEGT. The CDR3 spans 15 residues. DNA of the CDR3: TGTGCCAGCGGATTAAGCGGGCGGATGAACACTGAAGCTTTCTTT. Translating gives CASGLSGRMNTEAFF.

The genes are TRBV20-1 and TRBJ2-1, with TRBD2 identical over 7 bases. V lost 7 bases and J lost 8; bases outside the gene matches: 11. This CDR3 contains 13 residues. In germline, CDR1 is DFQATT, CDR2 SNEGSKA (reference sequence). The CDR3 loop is CSVIGLRGDEQFF. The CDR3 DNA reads TGCAGTGTTATAGGACTCCGGGGGGATGAGCAGTTCTTC.

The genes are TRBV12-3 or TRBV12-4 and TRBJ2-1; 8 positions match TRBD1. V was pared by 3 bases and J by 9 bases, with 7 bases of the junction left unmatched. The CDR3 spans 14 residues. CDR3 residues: CASSFFQGASEQFF. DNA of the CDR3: TGTGCCAGCAGTTTTTTCCAGGGGGCGAGTGAGCAGTTCTTC.

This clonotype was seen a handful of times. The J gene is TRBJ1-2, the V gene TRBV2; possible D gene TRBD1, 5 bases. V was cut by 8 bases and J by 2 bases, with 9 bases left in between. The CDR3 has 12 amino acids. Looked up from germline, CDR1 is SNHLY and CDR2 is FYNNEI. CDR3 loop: CASGDWNYGYTF. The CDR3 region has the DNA TGTGCCAGCGGGGACTGGAACTATGGCTACACCTTC. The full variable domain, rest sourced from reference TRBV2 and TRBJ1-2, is EPEVTQTPSHQVTQMGQEVILRCVPISNHLYFYWYRQILGQKVEFLVSFYNNEISEKSEIFDDQFSVERPDGSNFTLKIRSTKLEDSAMYFCASGDWNYGYTFGSGTRLTVV.

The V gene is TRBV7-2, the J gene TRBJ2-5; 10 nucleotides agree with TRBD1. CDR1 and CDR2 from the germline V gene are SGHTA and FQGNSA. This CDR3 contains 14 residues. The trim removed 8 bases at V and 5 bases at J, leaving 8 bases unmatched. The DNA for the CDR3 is TGTGCCAGCGTGAACGACAGGGGGCATGAGACCCAGTACTTC. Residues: CASVNDRGHETQYF.

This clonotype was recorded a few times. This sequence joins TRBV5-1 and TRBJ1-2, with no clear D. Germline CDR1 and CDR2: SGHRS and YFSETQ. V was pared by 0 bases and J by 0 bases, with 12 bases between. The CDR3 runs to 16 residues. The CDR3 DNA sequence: TGCGCCAGCAGCTTGGAATTGGGTAACCCTAACTATGGCTACACCTTC. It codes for CASSLELGNPNYGYTF.

CDR3 nucleotides: TGTGCCAGCAGCTTAGAAGGTGCAGGGCTGCTTAGCACAGATACGCAGTATTTT. Translated: CASSLEGAGLLSTDTQYF. The genes are TRBV7-6 and TRBJ2-3; D possibly corresponds to TRBD1 (5 bases). This CDR3 spans 18 amino acids. The germline V gene encodes CDR1 SGHVS and CDR2 FNYEAQ. V was trimmed by 1 base and J by 0 bases, leaving 17 bases between them.

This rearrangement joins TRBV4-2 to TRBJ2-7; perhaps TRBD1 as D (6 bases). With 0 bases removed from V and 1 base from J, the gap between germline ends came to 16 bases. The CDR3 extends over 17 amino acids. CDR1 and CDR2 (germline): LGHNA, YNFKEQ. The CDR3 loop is CASSQDIAERGSYEQYF. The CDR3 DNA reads TGTGCCAGCAGCCAAGATATCGCGGAAAGGGGGTCCTACGAGCAGTACTTC.

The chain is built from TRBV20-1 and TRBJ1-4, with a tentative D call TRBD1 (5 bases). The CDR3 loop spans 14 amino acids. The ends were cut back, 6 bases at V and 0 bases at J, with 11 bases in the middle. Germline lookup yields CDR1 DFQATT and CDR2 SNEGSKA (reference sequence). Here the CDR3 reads CSAGGWPTNEKLFF. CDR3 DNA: TGCAGTGCCGGGGGGTGGCCAACTAATGAAAAACTGTTTTTT.

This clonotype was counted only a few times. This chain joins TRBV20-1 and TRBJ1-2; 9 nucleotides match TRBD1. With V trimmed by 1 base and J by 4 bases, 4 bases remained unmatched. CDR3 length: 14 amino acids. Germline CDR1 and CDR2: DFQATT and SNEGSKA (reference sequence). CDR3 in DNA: TGCAGTGCTAGAGTAGGACAGGGGTCCTATGGCTACACCTTC. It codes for CSARVGQGSYGYTF.

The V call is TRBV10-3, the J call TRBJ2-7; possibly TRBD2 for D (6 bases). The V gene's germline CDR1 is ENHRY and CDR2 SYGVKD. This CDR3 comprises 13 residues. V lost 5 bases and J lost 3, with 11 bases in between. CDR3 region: CAISSGDRYEQYF. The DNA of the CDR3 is TGTGCCATCAGTTCGGGGGACCGCTACGAGCAGTACTTC.

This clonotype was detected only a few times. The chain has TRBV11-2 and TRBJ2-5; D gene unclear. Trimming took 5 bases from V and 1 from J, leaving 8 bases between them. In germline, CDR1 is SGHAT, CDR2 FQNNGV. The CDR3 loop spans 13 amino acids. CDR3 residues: CASSLTIQETQYF. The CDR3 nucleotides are TGTGCCAGCAGCCTAACTATCCAAGAGACCCAGTACTTC.